This T cell receptor (beta chain) emerged from a study of vaccination effects on CD4 cells after COVID-19. Profiling relied on immunoSEQ multiplex PCR, and the TCRdb table lists in-frame clones only, not all of them. Of around 69,000 clones in the sample, around 74% were seen once. This CDR3 has 13 amino acids. Germline CDR1 MNHEY, CDR2 SVGAGI. V was shortened by 6 bases and J by 1 base, with 9 bases between the two germline ends. Using viral peptide pools, the ViraFEST assay grew out antigen-specific CD4+ T cells prior to sequencing. Once cultured for roughly ten days, the cells underwent separation to obtain CD4+ T cells. Two-dose vaccination with either BNT162b2 or mRNA-1273 was given to the participants. Days 3 and 7 were when half the medium was replaced with IL-2 medium. On this clone: Its target is not known.

This sample comprised CD4+ T cells from PBMCs cultured with HCoV-229E spike peptides, obtained after COVID-19 vaccination. The TCR comes from a human donor who received a COVID-19 vaccine. The chain couples TRBV6-5 to TRBJ1-2; D is uncertain. This chain's CDR3 is CASRRTVNYGYTF. Here the CDR3 DNA reads TGTGCCAGCAGGCGGACTGTTAACTATGGCTACACCTTC.